The clone carrying this T cell receptor beta chain was counted between two and nine times. The protocol was immunoSEQ multiplex PCR, while the TCRdb copy is restricted to in-frame clones and leaves out a portion. The sample gives 390,000 or so clones, around 86% of which show up once; about 4.9% is in the top ten. CDR1 is SGHTA and CDR2 is FQGNSA in the germline V gene. V lost 2 bases to trimming and J lost 7 bases; unmatched junction nucleotides: 13. This CDR3 is 16 amino acids long. This sample stems from a study of blood T cell repertoires in COVID-19. The receptor was derived from a woman aged 50 to 65 who had recovered from COVID-19. Input material: PBMCs or T cells enriched from blood (not recorded which). V and J are TRBV7-2 and TRBJ1-2; 7 bases are a match to TRBD1. The CDR3 loop reads CASSLYGVKGGLGYTF. The CDR3 DNA reads as TGTGCCAGCAGCTTATACGGGGTGAAAGGGGGCCTTGGCTACACCTTC. The full variable domain, with the rest looked up from reference TRBV7-2 and TRBJ1-2, is GAGVSQSPSNKVTEKGKDVELRCDPISGHTALYWYRQSLGQGLEFLIYFQGNSAPDKSGLPSDRFSAERTGGSVSTLTIQRTQQEDSAVYLCASSLYGVKGGLGYTFGSGTRLTVV.